The clone carrying this T cell receptor beta chain was counted many times. This sample stems from a study of CD8+CD57+ T cells in acquired aplastic anemia. The CDR3 is 15 residues long. From germline, CDR1 is SGHRS and CDR2 YFSETQ. Unmatched junction bases numbered 8, after V lost 3 bases and J lost 2 bases. TCR beta VDJ and CDR3 were profiled, and genomic DNA was the template. TCRdb analysed the reads with MiXCR anew, one entry per CDR3 protein. The data show about 180,000 distinct CDR3 sequences, almost 50% seen once. All sequencing subjects had displayed CD8+CD57+ cell expansion on flow cytometry. The J gene is TRBJ2-7, the V gene TRBV5-1, with TRBD1 identical over 7 bases. The TCR sequence derives from a human donor with aplastic anemia. Sequenced material: sorted CD4+, CD8+, or CD8+CD57+ T cells (not recorded which) from PBMCs. CDR3 amino acids: CASSSGQPGAYEQYF. The CDR3 DNA reads TGCGCCAGCAGCTCGGGACAGCCTGGGGCCTACGAGCAGTACTTC.